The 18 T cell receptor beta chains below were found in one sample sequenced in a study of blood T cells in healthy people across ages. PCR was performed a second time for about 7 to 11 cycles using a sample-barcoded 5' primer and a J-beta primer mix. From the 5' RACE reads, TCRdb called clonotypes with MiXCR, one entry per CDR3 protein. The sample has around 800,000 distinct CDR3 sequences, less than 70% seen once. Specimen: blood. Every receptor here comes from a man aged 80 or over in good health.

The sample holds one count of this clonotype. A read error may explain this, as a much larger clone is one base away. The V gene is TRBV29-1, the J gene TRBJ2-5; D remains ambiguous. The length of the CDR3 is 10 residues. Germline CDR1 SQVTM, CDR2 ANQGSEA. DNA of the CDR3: TGCAGCATTGACGCGGAGACCCAGTACTTC. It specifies CSIDAETQYF.

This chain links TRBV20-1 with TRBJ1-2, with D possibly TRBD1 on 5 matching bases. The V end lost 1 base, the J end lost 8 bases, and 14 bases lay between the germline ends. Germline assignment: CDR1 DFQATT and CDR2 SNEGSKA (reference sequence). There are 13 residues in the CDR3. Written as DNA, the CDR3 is TGCAGTGCTAGAGGGGACGGGATTAGAGGCTACACCTTC. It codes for CSARGDGIRGYTF.

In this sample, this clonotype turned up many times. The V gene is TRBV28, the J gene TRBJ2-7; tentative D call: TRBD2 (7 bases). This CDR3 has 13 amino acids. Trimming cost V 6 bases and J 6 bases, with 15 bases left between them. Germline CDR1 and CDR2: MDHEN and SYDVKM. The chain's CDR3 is CASSYTGTIEQYF. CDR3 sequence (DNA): TGTGCCAGCAGCTATACAGGGACTATCGAGCAGTACTTC.

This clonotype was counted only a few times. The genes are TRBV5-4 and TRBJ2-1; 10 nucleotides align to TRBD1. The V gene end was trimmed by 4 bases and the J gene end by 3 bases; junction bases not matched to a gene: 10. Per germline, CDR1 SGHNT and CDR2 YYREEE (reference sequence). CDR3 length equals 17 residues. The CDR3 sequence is CASSPGGDRGRYNEQFF. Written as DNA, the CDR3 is TGTGCCAGCAGCCCCGGCGGGGACAGGGGTCGCTACAATGAGCAGTTCTTC.

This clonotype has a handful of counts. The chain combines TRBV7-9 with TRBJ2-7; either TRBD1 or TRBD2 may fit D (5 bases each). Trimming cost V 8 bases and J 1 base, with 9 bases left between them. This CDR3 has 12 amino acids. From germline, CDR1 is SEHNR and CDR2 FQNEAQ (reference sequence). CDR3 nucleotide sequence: TGTGCCAGCGGGGACGGTTCCTACGAGCAGTACTTC. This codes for CASGDGSYEQYF.

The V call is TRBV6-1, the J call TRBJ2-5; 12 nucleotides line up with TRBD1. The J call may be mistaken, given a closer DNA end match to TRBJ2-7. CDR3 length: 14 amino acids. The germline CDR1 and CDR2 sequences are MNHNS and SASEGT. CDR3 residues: CASSTGQGAYEQYF. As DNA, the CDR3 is TGTGCCAGCAGTACGGGACAGGGGGCGTACGAGCAGTACTTC.

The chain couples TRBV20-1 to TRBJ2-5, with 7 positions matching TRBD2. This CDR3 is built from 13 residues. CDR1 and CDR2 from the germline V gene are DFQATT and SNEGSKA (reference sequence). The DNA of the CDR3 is TGCAGCCTAGAGGGGAGGGCCGGAGAGACCCAGTACTTC. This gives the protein CSLEGRAGETQYF.

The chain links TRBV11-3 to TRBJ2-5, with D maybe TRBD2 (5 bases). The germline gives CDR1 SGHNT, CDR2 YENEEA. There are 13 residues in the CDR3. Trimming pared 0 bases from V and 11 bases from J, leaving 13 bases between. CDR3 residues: CASSLDGSGEQYF. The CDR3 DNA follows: TGTGCCAGCAGCTTAGATGGTTCCGGGGAGCAGTACTTC.

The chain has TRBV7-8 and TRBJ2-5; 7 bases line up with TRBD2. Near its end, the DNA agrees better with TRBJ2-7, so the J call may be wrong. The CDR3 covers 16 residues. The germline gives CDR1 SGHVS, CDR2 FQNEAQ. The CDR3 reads CASSPGGGTYGNEQYF. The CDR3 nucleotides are TGTGCCAGCAGTCCTGGGGGAGGGACCTACGGGAACGAGCAGTACTTC.

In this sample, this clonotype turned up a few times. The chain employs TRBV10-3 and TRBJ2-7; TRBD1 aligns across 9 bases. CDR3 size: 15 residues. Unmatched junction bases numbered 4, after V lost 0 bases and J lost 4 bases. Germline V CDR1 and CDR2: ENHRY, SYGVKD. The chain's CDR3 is CAISESGQGPYEQYF. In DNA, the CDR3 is TGTGCCATCAGTGAGTCGGGACAGGGACCGTACGAGCAGTACTTC.

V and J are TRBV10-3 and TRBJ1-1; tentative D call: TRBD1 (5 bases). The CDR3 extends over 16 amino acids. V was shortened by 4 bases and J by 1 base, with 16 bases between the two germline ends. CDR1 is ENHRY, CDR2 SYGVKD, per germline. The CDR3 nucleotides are TGTGCCATCAGTGGGGAGGCAGGGATATCGAACACTGAAGCTTTCTTT. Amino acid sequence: CAISGEAGISNTEAFF.

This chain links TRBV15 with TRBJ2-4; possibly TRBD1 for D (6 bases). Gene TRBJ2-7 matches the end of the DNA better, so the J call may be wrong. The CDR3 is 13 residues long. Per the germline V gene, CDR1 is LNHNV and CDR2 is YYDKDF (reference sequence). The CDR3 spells CATSREGGYEQYF. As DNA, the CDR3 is TGTGCCACCAGCAGAGAAGGGGGCTACGAGCAGTACTTC.

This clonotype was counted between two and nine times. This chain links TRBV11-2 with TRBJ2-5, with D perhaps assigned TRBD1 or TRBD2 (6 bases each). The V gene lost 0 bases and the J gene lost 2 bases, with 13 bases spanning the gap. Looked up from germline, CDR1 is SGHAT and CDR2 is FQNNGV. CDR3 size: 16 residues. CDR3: CASSLDRGTLQETQYF. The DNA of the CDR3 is TGTGCCAGCAGCTTAGATCGGGGGACACTTCAAGAGACCCAGTACTTC.

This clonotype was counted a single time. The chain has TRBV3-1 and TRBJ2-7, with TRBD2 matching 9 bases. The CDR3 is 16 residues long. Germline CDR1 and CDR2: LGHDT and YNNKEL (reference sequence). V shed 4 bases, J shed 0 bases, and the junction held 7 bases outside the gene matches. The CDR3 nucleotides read TGTGCCAGCAGCCGAGCAGCGGGAGGTCTCTCCTACGAGCAGTACTTC. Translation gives CASSRAAGGLSYEQYF.

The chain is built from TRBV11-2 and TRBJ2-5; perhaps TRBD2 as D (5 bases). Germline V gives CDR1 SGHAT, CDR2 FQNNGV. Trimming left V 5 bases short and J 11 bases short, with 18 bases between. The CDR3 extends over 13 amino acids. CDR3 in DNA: TGTGCCAGCAGCCTGGACTCCGGTAGGGAGCAGTACTTC. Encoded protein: CASSLDSGREQYF.

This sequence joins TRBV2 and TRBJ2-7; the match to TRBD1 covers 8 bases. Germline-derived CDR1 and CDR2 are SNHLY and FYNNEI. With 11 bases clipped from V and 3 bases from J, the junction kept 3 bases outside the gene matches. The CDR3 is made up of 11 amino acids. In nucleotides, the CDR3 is TGTGCCGGGGGGACAGGCTACGAGCAGTACTTC. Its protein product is CAGGTGYEQYF.

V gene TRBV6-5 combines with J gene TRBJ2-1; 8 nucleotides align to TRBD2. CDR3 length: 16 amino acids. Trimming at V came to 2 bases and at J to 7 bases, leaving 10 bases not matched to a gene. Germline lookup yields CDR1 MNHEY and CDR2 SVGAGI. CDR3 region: CASSYQPGGGANEQFF. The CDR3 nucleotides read TGTGCCAGCAGTTACCAACCGGGGGGGGGCGCGAATGAGCAGTTCTTC.

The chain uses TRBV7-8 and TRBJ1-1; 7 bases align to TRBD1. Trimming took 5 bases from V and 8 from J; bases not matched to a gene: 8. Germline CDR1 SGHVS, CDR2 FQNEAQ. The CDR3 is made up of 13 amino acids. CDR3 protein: CASSEPGQLEAFF. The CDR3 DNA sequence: TGTGCCAGCAGCGAACCGGGACAGCTAGAAGCTTTCTTT. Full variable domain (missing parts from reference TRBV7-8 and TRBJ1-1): GAGVSQSPRYKVAKRGQDVALRCDPISGHVSLFWYQQALGQGPEFLTYFQNEAQLDKSGLPSDRFFAERPEGSVSTLKIQRTQQEDSAVYLCASSEPGQLEAFFGQGTRLTVV.